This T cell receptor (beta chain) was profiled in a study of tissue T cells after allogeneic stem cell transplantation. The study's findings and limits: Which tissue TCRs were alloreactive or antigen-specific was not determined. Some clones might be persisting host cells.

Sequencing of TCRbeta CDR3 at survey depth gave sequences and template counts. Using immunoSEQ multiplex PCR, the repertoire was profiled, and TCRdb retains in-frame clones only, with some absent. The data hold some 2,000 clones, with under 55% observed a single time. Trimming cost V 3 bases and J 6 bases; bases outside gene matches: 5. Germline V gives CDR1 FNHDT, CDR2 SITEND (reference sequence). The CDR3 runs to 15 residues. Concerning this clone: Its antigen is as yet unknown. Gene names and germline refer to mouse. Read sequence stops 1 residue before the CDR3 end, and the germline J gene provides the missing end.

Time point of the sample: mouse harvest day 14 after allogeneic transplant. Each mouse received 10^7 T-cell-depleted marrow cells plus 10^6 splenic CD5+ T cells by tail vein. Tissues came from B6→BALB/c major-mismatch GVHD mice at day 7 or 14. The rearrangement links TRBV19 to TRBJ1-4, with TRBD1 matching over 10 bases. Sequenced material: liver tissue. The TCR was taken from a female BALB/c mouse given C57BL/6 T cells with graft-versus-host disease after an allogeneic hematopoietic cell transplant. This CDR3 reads CASSKAGQGHERLFF. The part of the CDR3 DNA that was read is TGTGCCAGCAGTAAGGCGGGACAGGGGCACGAAAGATTATTT. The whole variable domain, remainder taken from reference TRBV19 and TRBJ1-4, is GGIITQTPKFLIGQEGQKLTLKCQQNFNHDTMYWYRQDSGKGLRLIYYSITENDLQKGDLSEGYDASREKKSSFSLTVTSAQKNEMAVFLCASSKAGQGHERLFFGHGTKLSVL.